This TCR beta chain emerged from a study of T cells in Graves' hyperthyroidism and ophthalmopathy. Overall study: Blood was drawn when the patient was first diagnosed and still untreated.

Amplified TCR beta CDR3 regions derived from RNA transcripts. Using the HTBI primer set, a first-round RT-PCR was run on the TCR CDR3. Each CDR3 protein gets one entry after TCRdb re-called the multiplex PCR reads with MiXCR. The repertoire consists of 650,000 to 850,000 distinct CDR3 sequences, with 18% occurring once and the leading ten covering around 15%. Whole-study findings and limits: Model output signaled ophthalmopathy a median approximately 6 months ahead of onset.

Remarks on this clonotype: Its antigen is unidentified.

Diagnosing involved the use of clinical symptoms, serum thyroxine and TRAb, thyroid ultrasound and orbital computed tomography. What was sequenced was blood. This TCR was sampled from a woman aged 45-60 years with Graves' hyperthyroidism that later progressed to Graves' ophthalmopathy.

Here the CDR3 reads CASSILGGGAREQFF. The CDR3 region has the DNA TGTGCCAGTAGTATATTAGGCGGGGGGGCTCGGGAGCAGTTCTTC. J is TRBJ2-1 and V is TRBV19, with 9 positions matching TRBD2. Trimming cost V 2 bases and J 10 bases; bases outside gene matches: 9. Germline V lookup: CDR1 LNHDA, CDR2 SQIVND (reference sequence). The CDR3 has 15 amino acids.